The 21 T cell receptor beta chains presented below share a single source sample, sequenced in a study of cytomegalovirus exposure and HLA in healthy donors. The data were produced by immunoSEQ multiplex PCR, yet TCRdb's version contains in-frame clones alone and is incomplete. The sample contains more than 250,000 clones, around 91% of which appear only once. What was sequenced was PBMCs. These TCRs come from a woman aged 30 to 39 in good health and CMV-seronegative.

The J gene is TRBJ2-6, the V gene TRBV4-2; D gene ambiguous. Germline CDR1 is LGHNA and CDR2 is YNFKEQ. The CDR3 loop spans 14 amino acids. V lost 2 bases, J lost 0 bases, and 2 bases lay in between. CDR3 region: CASSQNSGANVLTF. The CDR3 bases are TGTGCCAGCAGCCAAAACTCTGGGGCCAACGTCCTGACTTTC.

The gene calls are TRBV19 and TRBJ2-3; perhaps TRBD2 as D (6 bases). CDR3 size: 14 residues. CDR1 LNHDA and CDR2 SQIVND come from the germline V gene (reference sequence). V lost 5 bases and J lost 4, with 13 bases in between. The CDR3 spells CASSLAPWADTQYF. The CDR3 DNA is TGTGCCAGTAGTCTAGCGCCCTGGGCAGATACGCAGTATTTT.

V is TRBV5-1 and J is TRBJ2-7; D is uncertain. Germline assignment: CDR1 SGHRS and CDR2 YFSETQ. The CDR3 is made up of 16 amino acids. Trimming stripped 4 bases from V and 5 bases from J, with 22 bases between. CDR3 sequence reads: CASSPEVVPPSDEQYF. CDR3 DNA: TGCGCCAGCAGCCCCGAGGTTGTCCCCCCGTCCGACGAGCAGTACTTC.

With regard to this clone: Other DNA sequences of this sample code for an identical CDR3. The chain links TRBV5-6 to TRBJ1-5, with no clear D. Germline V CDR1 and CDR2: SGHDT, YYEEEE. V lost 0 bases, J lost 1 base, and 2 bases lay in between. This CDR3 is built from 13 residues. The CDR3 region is CASSLGSNQPQHF. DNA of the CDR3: TGTGCCAGCAGCTTGGGGAGCAATCAGCCCCAGCATTTT. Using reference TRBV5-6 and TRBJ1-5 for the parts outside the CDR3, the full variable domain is DAGVTQSPTHLIKTRGQQVTLRCSPKSGHDTVSWYQQALGQGPQFIFQYYEEEERQRGNFPDRFSGHQFPNYSSELNVNALLLGDSALYLCASSLGSNQPQHFGDGTRLSIL.

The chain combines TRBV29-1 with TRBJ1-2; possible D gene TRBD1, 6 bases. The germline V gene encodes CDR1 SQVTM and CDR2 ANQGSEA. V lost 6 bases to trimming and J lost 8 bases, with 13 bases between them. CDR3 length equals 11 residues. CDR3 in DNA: TGCAGCGTCATATCAGACAGGGGCTACACCTTC. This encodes CSVISDRGYTF.

CDR3 residues: CASSDLGWNSYEQYF. Written as DNA, the CDR3 is TGTGCCAGCAGCGATTTGGGCTGGAACTCCTACGAGCAGTACTTC. The V call is TRBV7-2, the J call TRBJ2-7; D is undetermined. Germline assignment: CDR1 SGHTA and CDR2 FQGNSA. The CDR3 sequence is 15 residues long. With 5 bases removed from V and 0 bases from J, the gap between germline ends came to 14 bases.

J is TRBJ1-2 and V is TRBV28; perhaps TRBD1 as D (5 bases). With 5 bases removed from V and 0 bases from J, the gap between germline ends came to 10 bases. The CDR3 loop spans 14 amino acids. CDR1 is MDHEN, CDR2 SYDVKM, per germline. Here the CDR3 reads CASSNRLANYGYTF. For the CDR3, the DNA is TGTGCCAGCAGTAACAGGTTAGCTAACTATGGCTACACCTTC.

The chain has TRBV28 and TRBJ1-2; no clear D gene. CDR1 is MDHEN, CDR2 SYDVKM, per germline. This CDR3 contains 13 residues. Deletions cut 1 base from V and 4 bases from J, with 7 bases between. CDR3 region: CASSLSAFYGYTF. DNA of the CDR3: TGTGCCAGCAGTTTATCCGCATTCTATGGCTACACCTTC.

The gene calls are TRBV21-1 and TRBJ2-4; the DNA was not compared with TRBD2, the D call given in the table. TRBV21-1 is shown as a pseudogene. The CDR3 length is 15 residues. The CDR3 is CASSKPSREVMIQYF. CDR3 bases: TGTGCCAGCAGCAAACCGTCTCGGGAGGTAATGATTCAGTACTTC.

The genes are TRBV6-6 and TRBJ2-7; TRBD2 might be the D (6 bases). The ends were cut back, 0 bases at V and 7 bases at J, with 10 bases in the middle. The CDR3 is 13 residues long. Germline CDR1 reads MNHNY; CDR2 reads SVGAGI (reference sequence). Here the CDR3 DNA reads TGTGCCAGCAGTTACTCGAGCGGGCGAGAGCAGTACTTC. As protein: CASSYSSGREQYF.

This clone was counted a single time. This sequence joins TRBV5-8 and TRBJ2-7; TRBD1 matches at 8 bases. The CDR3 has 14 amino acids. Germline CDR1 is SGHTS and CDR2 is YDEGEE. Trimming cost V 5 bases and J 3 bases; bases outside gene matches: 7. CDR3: CASSWTGSYYEQYF. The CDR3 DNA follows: TGTGCCAGCAGTTGGACAGGGTCTTACTACGAGCAGTACTTC. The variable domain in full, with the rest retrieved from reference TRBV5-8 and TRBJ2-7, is EAGVTQSPTHLIKTRGQQATLRCSPISGHTSVYWYQQALGLGLQFLLWYDEGEERNRGNFPPRFSGRQFPNYSSELNVNALELEDSALYLCASSWTGSYYEQYFGPGTRLTVT.

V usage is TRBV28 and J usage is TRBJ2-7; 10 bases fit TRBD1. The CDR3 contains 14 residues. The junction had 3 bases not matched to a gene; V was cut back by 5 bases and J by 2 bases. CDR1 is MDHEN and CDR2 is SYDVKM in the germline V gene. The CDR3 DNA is TGTGCCAGCAGTATCGGGACAGGGGCCTACGAGCAGTACTTC. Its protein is CASSIGTGAYEQYF.

The CDR3 sequence: CASSQDAGTYEQYF. CDR3 nucleotides: TGCGCCAGCAGCCAAGATGCAGGAACCTACGAGCAGTACTTC. The chain joins TRBV4-3 to TRBJ2-7; D uncertain. The germline V and J ends were trimmed by 0 bases and 2 bases, with 8 bases remaining between them. The CDR3 extends over 14 amino acids. From germline, CDR1 is LGHNA and CDR2 YSLEER.

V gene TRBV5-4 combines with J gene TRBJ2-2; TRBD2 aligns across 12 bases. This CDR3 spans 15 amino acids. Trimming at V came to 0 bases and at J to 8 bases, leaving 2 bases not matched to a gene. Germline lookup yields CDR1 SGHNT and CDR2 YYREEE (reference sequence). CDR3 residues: CASSLGLAGEGELFF. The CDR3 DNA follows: TGTGCCAGCAGCTTGGGACTAGCGGGAGAAGGGGAGCTGTTTTTT.

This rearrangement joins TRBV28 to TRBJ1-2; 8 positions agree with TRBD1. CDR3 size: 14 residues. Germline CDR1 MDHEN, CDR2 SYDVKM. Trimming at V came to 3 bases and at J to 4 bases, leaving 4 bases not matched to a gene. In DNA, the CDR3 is TGTGCCAGCAGTTTGGACAGGGTCGCCTATGGCTACACCTTC. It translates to CASSLDRVAYGYTF.

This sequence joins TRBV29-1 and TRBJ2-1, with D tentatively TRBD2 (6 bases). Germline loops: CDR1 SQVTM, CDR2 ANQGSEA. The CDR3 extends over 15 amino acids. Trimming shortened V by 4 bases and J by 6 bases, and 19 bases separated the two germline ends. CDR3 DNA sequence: TGCAGCGTTGCGGGAGACCCACGGGCCACCAATGAGCAGTTCTTC. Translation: CSVAGDPRATNEQFF.

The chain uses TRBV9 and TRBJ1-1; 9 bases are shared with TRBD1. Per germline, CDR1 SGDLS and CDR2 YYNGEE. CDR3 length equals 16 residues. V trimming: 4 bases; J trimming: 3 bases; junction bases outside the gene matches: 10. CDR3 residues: CASSPGTGRPDTEAFF. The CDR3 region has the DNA TGTGCCAGCAGCCCCGGGACAGGGAGGCCGGACACTGAAGCTTTCTTT. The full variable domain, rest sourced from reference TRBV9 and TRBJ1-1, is DSGVTQTPKHLITATGQRVTLRCSPRSGDLSVYWYQQSLDQGLQFLIQYYNGEERAKGNILERFSAQQFPDLHSELNLSSLELGDSALYFCASSPGTGRPDTEAFFGQGTRLTVV.

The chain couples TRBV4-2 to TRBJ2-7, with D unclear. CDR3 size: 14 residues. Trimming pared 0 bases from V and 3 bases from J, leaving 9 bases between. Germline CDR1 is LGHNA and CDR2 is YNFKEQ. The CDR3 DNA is TGTGCCAGCAGCCAAGATCCGCCAGGCTACGAGCAGTACTTC. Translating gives CASSQDPPGYEQYF.

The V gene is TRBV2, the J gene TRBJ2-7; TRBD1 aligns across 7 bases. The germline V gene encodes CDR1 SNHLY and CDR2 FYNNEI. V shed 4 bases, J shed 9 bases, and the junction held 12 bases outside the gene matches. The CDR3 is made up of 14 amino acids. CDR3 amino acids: CASSVATDRVRQYF. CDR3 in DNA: TGTGCCAGCAGTGTTGCCACCGACAGGGTGCGGCAGTACTTC.

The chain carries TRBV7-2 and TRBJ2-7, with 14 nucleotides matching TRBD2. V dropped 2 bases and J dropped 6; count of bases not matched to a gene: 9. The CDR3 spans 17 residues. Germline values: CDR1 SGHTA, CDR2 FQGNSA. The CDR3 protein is CASSLMGLAGVTGEQYF. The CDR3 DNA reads TGTGCCAGCAGCTTAATGGGACTAGCGGGAGTGACCGGCGAGCAGTACTTC.

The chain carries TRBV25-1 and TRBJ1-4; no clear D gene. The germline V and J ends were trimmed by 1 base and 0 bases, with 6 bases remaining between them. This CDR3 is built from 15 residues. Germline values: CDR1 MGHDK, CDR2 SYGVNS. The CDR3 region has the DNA TGTGCCAGCAGTGAATGGAGCGCAACTAATGAAAAACTGTTTTTT. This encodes CASSEWSATNEKLFF.